This T cell receptor (beta chain) was retrieved from a study of shared clonotypes between healthy human individuals. The CDR3 is 16 residues long. Per the germline V gene, CDR1 is MGHRA and CDR2 is YSYEKL. J was trimmed by 1 base and V by 4 bases; bases with no gene match: 5. Only in-frame clones appear in the TCRdb table, and some are missing; sequencing was by immunoSEQ multiplex PCR. Of 2 million to 2.5 million clones detected, 85% to 95% appear once; the ten largest clones hold 1.5% to 2%. This clone was detected only once. Only CD45RO-negative cells positively selected for CCR7 counted as naive CD8 cells, so terminally differentiated effector memory CD45RA+ cells were excluded.

Sequencing was carried out using naive CD8+ T cells from PBMCs. The sequence was collected from a man between 18 and 35 years old in good health. Some clones in this sample may be carry-over from other donors' samples. V gene TRBV4-1 combines with J gene TRBJ2-3; TRBD2 matches 10 bases. The CDR3 sequence: CASSPLGLAGTDTQYF. CDR3 sequence (DNA): TGCGCCAGCAGCCCTTTAGGACTAGCGGGCACAGATACGCAGTATTTT.